This TCR beta chain was sequenced in a study of response to subunit inactivated influenza vaccine. General study findings and limits: Authors suggested that a seasonal influenza vaccination recruits few new T cells each time.

Losses at the gene ends were 2 bases for V and 2 bases for J; bases not matched to a gene: 13. Germline CDR1 SGHVS, CDR2 FQNEAQ. The CDR3 is made up of 19 amino acids. Only a few counts were recorded for this clonotype. Its antigen is as yet unknown. TCRdb used MiXCR to reprocess the RT-PCR reads, holding one entry per CDR3 protein. The repertoire consists of hundreds of thousands of distinct CDR3 sequences, with about 14% occurring once and the leading ten covering 7.5% to 9%. The sequences come from PBMCs from blood, collected 14 to 15 days before vaccination. The TCR sequence derives from a man aged 45 to 65 who received an inactivated influenza vaccine. V gene TRBV7-8 combines with J gene TRBJ2-4; 9 bases agree with TRBD2. Here the CDR3 DNA reads TGTGCCAGCAGCTTACGGATTCGCGGGGGGGCCGGAACCAAAAACATTCAGTACTTC. This translates into CASSLRIRGGAGTKNIQYF.